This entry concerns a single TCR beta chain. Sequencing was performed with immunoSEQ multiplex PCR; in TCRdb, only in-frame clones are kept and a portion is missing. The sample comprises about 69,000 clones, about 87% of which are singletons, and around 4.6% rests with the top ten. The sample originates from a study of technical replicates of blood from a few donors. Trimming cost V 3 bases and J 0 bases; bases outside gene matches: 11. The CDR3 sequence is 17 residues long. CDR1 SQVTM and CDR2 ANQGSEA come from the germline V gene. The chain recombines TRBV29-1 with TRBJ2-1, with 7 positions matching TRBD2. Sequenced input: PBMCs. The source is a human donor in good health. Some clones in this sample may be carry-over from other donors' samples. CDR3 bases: TGCAGCGTTGAGGGGTTGGGGCGGGGGAGCTCCTACAATGAGCAGTTCTTC. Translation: CSVEGLGRGSSYNEQFF.